The 15 T cell receptor beta chains reported below all come from one sample, sequenced in a study of Graves' ophthalmopathy and Graves' hyperthyroidism. Using RNA transcripts, the TCR beta CDR3 regions were amplified. In the first round, RT-PCR was carried out with HTBI primers, and a multiplex PCR formed the second round. A single record per CDR3 protein comes from TCRdb applying MiXCR to the multiplex PCR reads. This sample yields around 590,000 distinct CDR3 sequences, of which under 45% are seen a single time; 3.5% to 4.5% belongs to the top ten. Sequencing was performed on peripheral blood or thyroid tissue (not recorded which). The receptors were sampled from an adult man with Graves' hyperthyroidism.

There are a few counts of this clonotype. The rearrangement joins TRBV25-1 to TRBJ1-2; TRBD1 aligns across 11 bases. J lost 2 bases, V lost 8 bases, and 13 bases had no gene match. The length of the CDR3 is 17 residues. Germline lookup yields CDR1 MGHDK and CDR2 SYGVNS. CDR3: CASSLTGTGGFNYGYTF. The CDR3 DNA reads TGTGCCAGCTCGCTCACCGGGACAGGGGGTTTCAACTATGGCTACACCTTC.

This clonotype was found many times. The V and J genes are TRBV6-1 and TRBJ1-2; D possibly corresponds to TRBD1 (6 bases). The CDR3 spans 14 residues. In germline, CDR1 is MNHNS, CDR2 SASEGT. Between the trimmed V and J ends, which lost 5 bases and 6 bases, there was a span of 16 bases. The CDR3 region is CASSSSSGVDGYTF. As DNA, the CDR3 is TGTGCCAGCAGTTCATCTTCAGGGGTTGATGGCTACACCTTC.

This clonotype was recorded at least ten times. V and J are TRBV24-1 and TRBJ1-2; 12 bases map to TRBD1. Unmatched junction bases numbered 3, after V lost 6 bases and J lost 2 bases. The CDR3 runs 15 residues. Germline V gives CDR1 KGHDR, CDR2 SFDVKD. DNA of the CDR3: TGTGCCACCAGTCCGGGGACAGGGGGCAACTATGGCTACACCTTC. Translated, it gives CATSPGTGGNYGYTF.

This chain uses TRBV29-1 with TRBJ1-2, with 11 bases matching TRBD1. The CDR3 covers 14 residues. The germline V gene encodes CDR1 SQVTM and CDR2 ANQGSEA. With V trimmed by 8 bases and J by 2 bases, 7 bases remained unmatched. CDR3 in DNA: TGCAGCAGTCCGAGGGACAGGGGGAACTATGGCTACACCTTC. Translated: CSSPRDRGNYGYTF.

This clonotype was counted once. Since a much larger clone is just one base distant, this may be a read error. The V gene is TRBV12-3 or TRBV12-4, the J gene TRBJ2-5; D gene ambiguous. CDR3 length: 14 amino acids. The V end lost 4 bases, the J end lost 2 bases, and 11 bases lay between the germline ends. CDR3 bases: TGTGCCAGCAGTTCGACGACAACTCAAGAGACCCAGTACTTC. Translated, it gives CASSSTTTQETQYF.

This chain connects TRBV19 to TRBJ1-1, with D perhaps TRBD1 (5 bases). V was trimmed by 5 bases and J by 11 bases, leaving 15 bases between them. Germline V CDR1 and CDR2: LNHDA, SQIVND (reference sequence). The CDR3 runs to 12 residues. CDR3 sequence (DNA): TGTGCCAGTAGTCTAACCGGGGCCGTGGCTTTCTTT. This encodes CASSLTGAVAFF.

This clonotype was counted many times. The chain has TRBV5-6 and TRBJ1-1; D gene unclear. The CDR3 has 16 residues. The V gene's germline CDR1 is SGHDT and CDR2 YYEEEE. Trimming removed 0 bases at V and 4 bases at J, with 16 bases between. CDR3 DNA sequence: TGTGCCAGCAGCTTGGAAACACCCCTCATAGGCACTGAAGCTTTCTTT. As protein: CASSLETPLIGTEAFF.

J is TRBJ1-2 and V is TRBV2, with unresolved D. The germline V gene encodes CDR1 SNHLY and CDR2 FYNNEI. The CDR3 is 15 residues long. Trimming stripped 2 bases from V and 2 bases from J, with 12 bases between. The CDR3 sequence is CASSEFSDTNYGYTF. The CDR3 bases are TGTGCCAGCAGTGAATTTTCAGACACCAACTATGGCTACACCTTC.

This clonotype was detected a few times. This chain joins TRBV10-3 and TRBJ2-2; 9 bases agree with TRBD2. The germline V gene encodes CDR1 ENHRY and CDR2 SYGVKD. The CDR3 length is 17 residues. V gave up 5 bases and J gave up 7 bases; unmatched junction bases: 14. CDR3 coding DNA: TGTGCCATCAGTTATAACTTAGCGGGGGAGCTGGACGGGGAGCTGTTTTTT. Its protein is CAISYNLAGELDGELFF.

This clonotype was detected many times. The chain is built from TRBV29-1 and TRBJ1-1; perhaps TRBD1 as D (6 bases). This CDR3 contains 14 residues. Per the germline V gene, CDR1 is SQVTM and CDR2 is ANQGSEA. V dropped 4 bases and J dropped 0 bases, with 12 bases sitting between them. DNA of the CDR3: TGCAGCGTTGGGTTTGGGGGCGTGAACACTGAAGCTTTCTTT. It is translated as CSVGFGGVNTEAFF.

This clonotype was detected ten times or more. The V gene is TRBV27, the J gene TRBJ1-2; the match to TRBD1 covers 7 bases. The germline gives CDR1 MNHEY, CDR2 SMNVEV (reference sequence). This CDR3 contains 14 residues. The V segment lost 6 bases and the J segment 7 bases; nucleotides outside the gene matches: 11. The CDR3 sequence is CASSPLTGKSGYTF. CDR3 in DNA: TGTGCCAGCAGCCCTCTGACAGGGAAGTCTGGCTACACCTTC.

Of note for this clonotype: A junction boundary mismatches the germline segment, possibly from a read error. This chain links TRBV9 with TRBJ2-7; TRBD2 aligns across 8 bases. The CDR3 is made up of 16 amino acids. The germline gives CDR1 SGDLS, CDR2 YYNGEE. The CDR3 region has the DNA TGTGCCAGCAGTGTAGCCAGCGGGGGACAAGGAGACGAGCAGTACTTC. This codes for CASSVASGGQGDEQYF.

V usage is TRBV11-1 and J usage is TRBJ2-7, with 8 bases fitting TRBD1. The trim removed 10 bases at V and 2 bases at J, leaving 7 bases unmatched. The CDR3 sequence is 13 residues long. Germline V gene data show CDR1 as SGHAT and CDR2 as FQDESV (reference sequence). DNA for the CDR3: TGTGCCACCCACCCGGGACAGGCCTACGAGCAGTACTTC. Translation gives CATHPGQAYEQYF. Based on the CDR3 plus reference TRBV11-1 and TRBJ2-7, the full variable domain is EAEVAQSPRYKITEKSQAVAFWCDPISGHATLYWYRQILGQGPELLVQFQDESVVDDSQLPKDRFSAERLKGVDSTLKIQPAELGDSAMYLCATHPGQAYEQYFGPGTRLTVT.

The chain is built from TRBV25-1 and TRBJ2-5; 8 bases fit TRBD1. Germline V gene data show CDR1 as MGHDK and CDR2 as SYGVNS. V trimming: 3 bases; J trimming: 5 bases; junction bases outside the gene matches: 8. The CDR3 loop spans 15 amino acids. For the CDR3, the DNA is TGTGCCAGCAGTGATTCCAACAGGGGGATGGAGACCCAGTACTTC. Translating gives CASSDSNRGMETQYF.

There are many counts of this clonotype. This rearrangement joins TRBV28 to TRBJ2-7, with D unresolved. Trimming took off 2 bases at V and 6 bases at J, with 14 bases between the two ends. The CDR3 is made up of 14 amino acids. Germline V gives CDR1 MDHEN, CDR2 SYDVKM. The CDR3 here is CASSLHSERGEQYF. CDR3 DNA sequence: TGTGCCAGCAGTTTACACTCAGAGCGCGGCGAGCAGTACTTC. The whole variable domain, filled in from reference TRBV28 and TRBJ2-7, reads DVKVTQSSRYLVKRTGEKVFLECVQDMDHENMFWYRQDPGLGLRLIYFSYDVKMKEKGDIPEGYSVSREKKERFSLILESASTNQTSMYLCASSLHSERGEQYFGPGTRLTVT.